This T cell receptor beta chain was captured by sequencing in a study of blood T cell repertoires in COVID-19. TCRdb's copy holds only in-frame clones and misses some; the assay was immunoSEQ multiplex PCR. Of some 110,000 clones listed, roughly 80% are singletons. The germline V and J ends were trimmed by 2 bases and 3 bases, with 12 bases remaining between them. This CDR3 spans 14 amino acids. Germline CDR1 reads SGHNT; CDR2 reads YYREEE (reference sequence). The sequencing sample was made of peripheral blood. The sequence came from a man aged 25-40 years with acute or convalescent COVID-19. The chain has TRBV5-4 and TRBJ2-7; perhaps TRBD2 as D (6 bases). CDR3 nucleotides: TGTGCCAGCAGCTTCGGGAGCAGTGACTACGAGCAGTACTTC. It translates to CASSFGSSDYEQYF.